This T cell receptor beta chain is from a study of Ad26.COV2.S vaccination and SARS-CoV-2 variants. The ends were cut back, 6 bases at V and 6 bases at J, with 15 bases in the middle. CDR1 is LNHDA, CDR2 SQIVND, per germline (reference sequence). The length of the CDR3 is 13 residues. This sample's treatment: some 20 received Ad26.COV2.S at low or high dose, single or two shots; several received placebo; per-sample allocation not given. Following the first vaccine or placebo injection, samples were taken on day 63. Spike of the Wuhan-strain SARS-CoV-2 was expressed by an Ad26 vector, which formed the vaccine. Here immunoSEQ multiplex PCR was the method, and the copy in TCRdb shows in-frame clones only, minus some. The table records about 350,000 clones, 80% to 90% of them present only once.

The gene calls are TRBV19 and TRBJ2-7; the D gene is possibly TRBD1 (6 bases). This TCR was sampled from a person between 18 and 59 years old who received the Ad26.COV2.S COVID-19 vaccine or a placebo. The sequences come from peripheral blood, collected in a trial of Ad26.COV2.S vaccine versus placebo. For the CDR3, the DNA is TGTGCCAGTAGCCACACAGGGACGAGCGAGCAGTACTTC. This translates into CASSHTGTSEQYF.